These 29 T cell receptor beta chains share one sample of origin, sequenced in a study of radiotherapy plus CTLA-4 blockade in lung cancer. Sequencing used immunoSEQ multiplex PCR; TCRdb keeps in-frame clones, though not all of them. Among some 66,000 clones, approximately 82% were seen once, and the ten largest hold about 4.2%. Here the sequenced sample was peripheral blood, taken from a patient treated with radiotherapy plus ipilimumab. Receptors originate from a human donor with non-small cell lung cancer who had a partial response to radiotherapy plus ipilimumab.

The rearrangement uses TRBV28 and TRBJ1-2, with D perhaps matching TRBD1 (6 bases). V lost 5 bases and J 4 bases, leaving 14 bases between the germline ends. CDR1 is MDHEN and CDR2 is SYDVKM in the germline V gene. This CDR3 spans 14 amino acids. The CDR3 DNA reads TGTGCCAGCAGTCCTGCAGGGGCCTCCTATGGCTACACCTTC. It encodes CASSPAGASYGYTF.

This chain joins TRBV9 and TRBJ2-3; 10 positions agree with TRBD2. Looked up from germline, CDR1 is SGDLS and CDR2 is YYNGEE. V shed 0 bases, J shed 5 bases, and the junction held 3 bases outside the gene matches. This CDR3 has 15 amino acids. CDR3 nucleotide sequence: TGTGCCAGCAGCGTAGCTACTAGCGGGGTAGATACGCAGTATTTT. Its protein product is CASSVATSGVDTQYF.

V usage is TRBV2 and J usage is TRBJ1-4, with D uncertain. CDR1 and CDR2 from the germline V gene are SNHLY and FYNNEI. Trimming pared 8 bases from V and 6 bases from J, leaving 16 bases between. CDR3 length equals 14 residues. Here the CDR3 DNA reads TGTGCCAGCCTCTTAGAGAGGTCTGATGAAAAACTGTTTTTT. Its protein is CASLLERSDEKLFF.

The chain employs TRBV7-3 and TRBJ2-1; 9 bases line up with TRBD2. Germline lookup yields CDR1 SGHTA and CDR2 FQGTGA. Trimming cost V 3 bases and J 7 bases; bases outside gene matches: 4. CDR3 length equals 14 residues. The CDR3 region has the DNA TGTGCCAGCAGCTTGACGCGGGAGGGAAATGAGCAGTTCTTC. Protein product: CASSLTREGNEQFF.

The CDR3 loop is CASSRGPETEAFF. The CDR3 nucleotides are TGTGCCAGCAGCCGGGGGCCTGAAACTGAAGCTTTCTTT. J is TRBJ1-1 and V is TRBV14, with a weak D call TRBD1 (6 bases). V was shortened by 4 bases and J by 5 bases, with 11 bases between the two germline ends. CDR3 length equals 13 residues. Per the germline V gene, CDR1 is SGHDN and CDR2 is FVKESK.

The gene calls are TRBV4-1 and TRBJ1-5; no clear D gene. CDR3 length: 14 amino acids. Looked up from germline, CDR1 is MGHRA and CDR2 is YSYEKL. V was cut by 1 base and J by 14 bases, with 18 bases left in between. As DNA, the CDR3 is TGCGCCAGCAGCCAAGCCCCTAGGAGCTTCCCGGAGCATTTT. Its protein is CASSQAPRSFPEHF.

The CDR3 here is CASSLLSETQYF. Here the CDR3 DNA reads TGTGCCAGCAGCTTACTATCAGAGACCCAGTACTTC. The rearrangement joins TRBV7-6 to TRBJ2-5; D unclear. Trimming left V 2 bases short and J 4 bases short, with 5 bases between. Germline V lookup: CDR1 SGHVS, CDR2 FNYEAQ. There are 12 residues in the CDR3. The full variable domain, with the rest looked up from reference TRBV7-6 and TRBJ2-5, is GAGVSQSPRYKVTKRGQDVALRCDPISGHVSLYWYRQALGQGPEFLTYFNYEAQQDKSGLPNDRFSAERPEGSISTLTIQRTEQRDSAMYRCASSLLSETQYFGPGTRLLVL.

The chain uses TRBV23-1 and TRBJ1-2; possible D gene TRBD1, 6 bases. TRBV23-1 is noted as an ORF with a role that remains uncertain. The CDR3 is made up of 16 amino acids. Trimming shortened V by 0 bases and J by 2 bases, and 13 bases separated the two germline ends. CDR3 in amino acids: CASSQSRQGTNYGYTF. The CDR3 coding sequence is TGCGCCAGCAGTCAATCGAGGCAGGGGACGAACTATGGCTACACCTTC.

About this clone: The junction departs from the called germline gene at one end, perhaps through a read error. The sample contains more than one DNA sequence encoding this CDR3. This chain uses TRBV5-1 with TRBJ1-1; D is possibly TRBD1 (6 bases). Germline V gene sequence: CDR1 SGHRS, CDR2 YFSETQ. The CDR3 extends over 14 amino acids. CDR3 sequence (DNA): TGCGCTAGCAGCTTGGGTTTCCAGGGGACTGAAGCTTTCTTT. This translates into CASSLGFQGTEAFF.

This clone has a single count. The chain carries TRBV7-2 and TRBJ2-1; TRBD2 matches 10 bases. The CDR3 covers 16 residues. With V trimmed by 4 bases and J by 7 bases, 10 bases remained unmatched. Germline-derived CDR1 and CDR2 are SGHTA and FQGNSA. The CDR3 reads CASSSIALAGNNEQFF. The CDR3 nucleotides are TGTGCCAGCAGCTCGATTGCACTAGCGGGAAATAATGAGCAGTTCTTC.

The V and J genes are TRBV16 and TRBJ2-1; the D gene is possibly TRBD1 (5 bases). Trimming shortened V by 6 bases and J by 4 bases, and 13 bases separated the two germline ends. The CDR3 extends over 14 amino acids. Germline-derived CDR1 and CDR2 are KGHSY and FQNENV. CDR3: CASRPDSHYNEQFF. Written as DNA, the CDR3 is TGTGCCAGCAGACCAGACAGCCATTACAATGAGCAGTTCTTC.

The CDR3 loop is CASSYLRGGEQFF. CDR3 in DNA: TGTGCCAGCAGTTACCTTCGGGGGGGGGAGCAGTTCTTC. V gene TRBV6-5 combines with J gene TRBJ2-1, with TRBD2 identical over 8 bases. This CDR3 is 13 amino acids long. With 2 bases clipped from V and 10 bases from J, the junction kept 4 bases outside the gene matches. The V gene's germline CDR1 is MNHEY and CDR2 SVGAGI.

The chain uses TRBV7-9 and TRBJ2-7, with TRBD1 identical over 10 bases. The junction had 13 bases not matched to a gene; V was cut back by 4 bases and J by 4 bases. The CDR3 loop spans 17 amino acids. Germline V gives CDR1 SEHNR, CDR2 FQNEAQ (reference sequence). This CDR3 is CASSSYPGQGVRYEQYF. For the CDR3, the DNA is TGTGCCAGCAGCTCTTACCCTGGACAGGGGGTCCGTTACGAGCAGTACTTC.

As DNA, the CDR3 is TGTGCCAGCAGACTTGACAGGTCCGCAGCCCAGTACTTC. This sequence encodes CASRLDRSAAQYF. The rearrangement links TRBV28 to TRBJ2-5; D perhaps matches TRBD1 (6 bases). Per germline, CDR1 MDHEN and CDR2 SYDVKM. This CDR3 is built from 13 residues. The V end lost 6 bases, the J end lost 9 bases, and 17 bases lay between the germline ends.

The chain has TRBV2 and TRBJ2-1, with D maybe TRBD2 (6 bases). V was clipped by 6 bases and J by 4 bases, with 10 bases between them. Germline assignment: CDR1 SNHLY and CDR2 FYNNEI. The CDR3 sequence is 13 residues long. CDR3 coding DNA: TGTGCCAGCAGCGGGGACTTGTACAATGAGCAGTTCTTC. Protein sequence: CASSGDLYNEQFF. Based on the CDR3 plus reference TRBV2 and TRBJ2-1, the full variable domain is EPEVTQTPSHQVTQMGQEVILRCVPISNHLYFYWYRQILGQKVEFLVSFYNNEISEKSEIFDDQFSVERPDGSNFTLKIRSTKLEDSAMYFCASSGDLYNEQFFGPGTRLTVL.

The chain combines TRBV27 with TRBJ1-1; tentatively, D is TRBD1 (6 bases). The CDR3 extends over 14 amino acids. The germline V gene has CDR1 MNHEY and CDR2 SMNVEV (reference sequence). V was shortened by 4 bases and J by 6 bases, with 15 bases between the two germline ends. Written as DNA, the CDR3 is TGTGCCAGCAGTTCCCGGGCCAGGGGCCCTGAAGCTTTCTTT. This sequence encodes CASSSRARGPEAFF.

The V call is TRBV4-1, the J call TRBJ2-5; 9 bases fit TRBD1. The CDR3 length is 15 residues. J lost 4 bases, V lost 1 base, and 4 bases had no gene match. Germline assignment: CDR1 MGHRA and CDR2 YSYEKL. Here the CDR3 DNA reads TGCGCCAGCAGCCAAGCGACAGGGGGTCGAGAGACCCAGTACTTC. Translated: CASSQATGGRETQYF.

The chain links TRBV27 to TRBJ2-7; 7 positions agree with TRBD2. Per germline, CDR1 MNHEY and CDR2 SMNVEV (reference sequence). Trimming cost V 3 bases and J 0 bases; bases outside gene matches: 5. This CDR3 is 15 amino acids long. In nucleotides, the CDR3 is TGTGCCAGCAGTTTTAATGCGGGAGCCTCCTACGAGCAGTACTTC. Its translation: CASSFNAGASYEQYF.

This clone was observed once. J is TRBJ2-5 and V is TRBV28; D is perhaps TRBD1 (6 bases). This CDR3 is built from 13 residues. Germline V gene lookup returns CDR1 MDHEN and CDR2 SYDVKM. Trimming removed 8 bases from V and 1 base from J, with 11 bases in between. The DNA of the CDR3 is TGTGCCAGCTCTACAGGGCGCCAAGAGACCCAGTACTTC. Residues: CASSTGRQETQYF.

The chain has TRBV2 and TRBJ1-1, with D possibly TRBD1 on 6 matching bases. Germline V CDR1 and CDR2: SNHLY, FYNNEI. Deletions cut 6 bases from V and 4 bases from J, with 18 bases between. This CDR3 has 15 amino acids. The DNA of the CDR3 is TGTGCCAGCAGGGGGGCAAGGGGCCGTGGCACTGAAGCTTTCTTT. Translation gives CASRGARGRGTEAFF.

The chain recombines TRBV5-1 with TRBJ1-1; D may be TRBD1 (6 bases). Germline CDR1 is SGHRS and CDR2 is YFSETQ. This CDR3 spans 14 amino acids. The ends were cut back, 3 bases at V and 5 bases at J, with 14 bases in the middle. CDR3 coding DNA: TGCGCCAGCAGCTCGAGACAGGACAGAACTGAAGCTTTCTTT. Its translation is CASSSRQDRTEAFF.

The rearrangement joins TRBV13 to TRBJ2-2, with D hard to call. V lost 3 bases, J lost 0 bases, and 5 bases lay in between. Per germline, CDR1 PRHDT and CDR2 FYEKMQ (reference sequence). The CDR3 has 14 amino acids. CDR3 sequence: CASSFGANTGELFF. CDR3 coding DNA: TGTGCCAGCAGCTTCGGAGCGAACACCGGGGAGCTGTTTTTT.

V is TRBV6-5 and J is TRBJ1-2, with 9 bases lining up with TRBD1. The CDR3 is 14 amino acids. The germline gives CDR1 MNHEY, CDR2 SVGAGI. Trimming took 6 bases from V and 8 from J; bases not matched to a gene: 10. CDR3 amino acids: CASRRAGQGGGYTF. In DNA form, the CDR3 reads TGTGCCAGCAGGCGCGCGGGACAGGGCGGCGGCTACACCTTC.

The rearrangement links TRBV9 to TRBJ2-7; D is unresolved. Germline CDR1 is SGDLS and CDR2 is YYNGEE. The CDR3 is 14 amino acids. The V end was cut by 2 bases, the J end by 0 bases, with 9 bases between. The CDR3 loop is CASSVVDTSYEQYF. The DNA of the CDR3 is TGTGCCAGCAGCGTCGTAGACACCTCCTACGAGCAGTACTTC.

This clone was seen only a few times. The rearrangement links TRBV6-5 to TRBJ1-1; the D gene is possibly TRBD1 (6 bases). The germline gives CDR1 MNHEY, CDR2 SVGAGI. The CDR3 is made up of 13 amino acids. With 3 bases removed from V and 2 bases from J, the gap between germline ends came to 7 bases. DNA of the CDR3: TGTGCCAGCAGTTATGGGGGCAACACTGAAGCTTTCTTT. It encodes CASSYGGNTEAFF.

As DNA, the CDR3 is TGTGCCAGCTCTTTTGGGGGCGGAAATGAAAAACTGTTTTTT. It codes for CASSFGGGNEKLFF. This sequence joins TRBV27 and TRBJ1-4, with a possible D match to TRBD1 (6 bases). Germline V gene sequence: CDR1 MNHEY, CDR2 SMNVEV (reference sequence). The CDR3 length is 14 residues. V was clipped by 8 bases and J by 5 bases, with 15 bases between them. The full variable domain, with the rest looked up from reference TRBV27 and TRBJ1-4, is EAQVTQNPRYLITVTGKKLTVTCSQNMNHEYMSWYRQDPGLGLRQIYYSMNVEVTDKGDVPEGYKVSRKEKRNFPLILESPSPNQTSLYFCASSFGGGNEKLFFGSGTQLSVL.

The gene calls are TRBV27 and TRBJ1-3; D is ambiguous. CDR1 is MNHEY and CDR2 is SMNVEV in the germline V gene (reference sequence). CDR3 length: 14 residues. Trimming left V 5 bases short and J 0 bases short, with 8 bases between. CDR3 protein: CASSSPSSGNTIYF. CDR3 nucleotide sequence: TGTGCCAGCAGTAGTCCGAGCTCTGGAAACACCATATATTTT.

This clone was detected only a few times. V gene TRBV19 combines with J gene TRBJ2-1; 7 nucleotides agree with TRBD2. From germline, CDR1 is LNHDA and CDR2 SQIVND (reference sequence). The CDR3 runs 16 residues. The V and J ends lost 5 bases and 6 bases, in that order; junction bases with no gene match: 13. The CDR3 DNA reads TGTGCCAGTAGTTTCCTCGGACTAGTAGCGGGCAATGAGCAGTTCTTC. Its protein is CASSFLGLVAGNEQFF. Drawing the rest from reference TRBV19 and TRBJ2-1, the complete variable domain is DGGITQSPKYLFRKEGQNVTLSCEQNLNHDAMYWYRQDPGQGLRLIYYSQIVNDFQKGDIAEGYSVSREKKESFPLTVTSAQKNPTAFYLCASSFLGLVAGNEQFFGPGTRLTVL.

CDR3 sequence reads: CASSFEGLAGVGDTQYF. CDR3 coding DNA: TGTGCCAGCAGCTTCGAGGGACTAGCGGGAGTGGGAGATACGCAGTATTTT. The chain employs TRBV5-4 and TRBJ2-3, with 14 positions matching TRBD2. The CDR3 is made up of 17 amino acids. Trimming took 2 bases from V and 5 from J; bases not matched to a gene: 7. Germline CDR1 is SGHNT and CDR2 is YYREEE (reference sequence).